One sample yielded the 17 T cell receptor beta chains listed below, sequenced in a study of T cell repertoires and Cas9 in healthy adults. Measured with immunoSEQ multiplex PCR; TCRdb has only the in-frame clones, and not every one. The sample has around 23,000 clones, 85% to 95% seen once. Sequences were obtained from CD4+ effector T cells (CD127+, CD25-, CD137-, CD154-) from PBMCs; culture status not recorded. All receptors derive from a human donor in good health.

A few counts support this clone. The V and J genes are TRBV18 and TRBJ2-1; 8 positions agree with TRBD2. Germline V lookup: CDR1 KGHSH, CDR2 LQKENI. The CDR3 covers 16 residues. The ends lost 5 bases at V and 4 bases at J; junction bases unmatched: 10. In DNA form, the CDR3 reads TGTGCCAGCTCAGCCGGGACTAGGAGCTGGTACAATGAGCAGTTCTTC. Amino acid sequence: CASSAGTRSWYNEQFF.

The chain recombines TRBV9 with TRBJ2-5, with 9 bases fitting TRBD2. The germline V gene encodes CDR1 SGDLS and CDR2 YYNGEE. V dropped 6 bases and J dropped 4; count of bases not matched to a gene: 10. The CDR3 spans 15 residues. The CDR3 protein is CASNLAGGLLETQYF. The CDR3, as DNA: TGTGCCAGCAATCTGGCGGGGGGGCTTTTAGAGACCCAGTACTTC.

This clone was found once. The genes are TRBV4-1 and TRBJ1-2, with D perhaps matching TRBD1 (6 bases). The CDR3 spans 15 residues. In germline, CDR1 is MGHRA, CDR2 YSYEKL. The V end was cut by 0 bases, the J end by 5 bases, with 13 bases between. In nucleotides, the CDR3 is TGCGCCAGCAGCCAAGAACTCAGGGGTGGGTATGGCTACACCTTC. Encoded protein: CASSQELRGGYGYTF.

The gene calls are TRBV2 and TRBJ2-4; D might be TRBD1 (5 bases). V dropped 4 bases and J dropped 11 bases, with 12 bases sitting between them. This CDR3 comprises 12 residues. The V gene's germline CDR1 is SNHLY and CDR2 FYNNEI. The CDR3 loop reads CASSGEPTVQYF. DNA for the CDR3: TGTGCCAGCAGTGGCGAACCGACAGTTCAGTACTTC.

The chain has TRBV30 and TRBJ1-6, with D uncertain. Germline CDR1 reads GTSNPN; CDR2 reads SVGIG (reference sequence). This CDR3 is built from 13 residues. Trimming removed 4 bases from V and 7 bases from J, with 11 bases in between. This CDR3 reads CAWKGLSNSPLHF. DNA for the CDR3: TGTGCCTGGAAAGGGCTTTCCAATTCACCCCTCCACTTT.

This chain uses TRBV14 with TRBJ2-1; 11 bases match TRBD2. V was clipped by 3 bases and J by 4 bases; unmatched bases: 5. Germline V lookup: CDR1 SGHDN, CDR2 FVKESK. This CDR3 has 16 amino acids. CDR3 amino acids: CASSHLASGGYNEQFF. CDR3 DNA sequence: TGTGCCAGCAGCCACCTCGCTAGCGGGGGGTACAATGAGCAGTTCTTC.

The J gene is TRBJ1-2, the V gene TRBV18; 7 bases align to TRBD1. J was trimmed by 3 bases and V by 1 base; bases with no gene match: 8. The CDR3 runs 16 residues. Germline V gives CDR1 KGHSH, CDR2 LQKENI. The CDR3 nucleotides are TGTGCCAGCTCACCACGAGGGTCAGGGGGTGACTATGGCTACACCTTC. Translation gives CASSPRGSGGDYGYTF.

V gene TRBV15 combines with J gene TRBJ2-5; the D gene is possibly TRBD2 (5 bases). The CDR3 is made up of 14 amino acids. Trimming shortened V by 5 bases and J by 2 bases, and 12 bases separated the two germline ends. CDR1 LNHNV and CDR2 YYDKDF come from the germline V gene (reference sequence). CDR3 residues: CATSRGGIQETQYF. Here the CDR3 DNA reads TGTGCCACCAGCCGAGGAGGCATTCAAGAGACCCAGTACTTC.

The chain recombines TRBV11-1 with TRBJ1-1; D perhaps matches TRBD1 (5 bases). V was trimmed by 2 bases and J by 2 bases, leaving 12 bases between them. CDR3 length: 15 amino acids. The germline gives CDR1 SGHAT, CDR2 FQDESV (reference sequence). The CDR3 spells CASSLSGAVNTEAFF. CDR3 nucleotides: TGTGCCAGCAGCTTATCTGGGGCGGTTAACACTGAAGCTTTCTTT. The full variable domain, with the rest looked up from reference TRBV11-1 and TRBJ1-1, is EAEVAQSPRYKITEKSQAVAFWCDPISGHATLYWYRQILGQGPELLVQFQDESVVDDSQLPKDRFSAERLKGVDSTLKIQPAELGDSAMYLCASSLSGAVNTEAFFGQGTRLTVV.

V usage is TRBV7-2 and J usage is TRBJ1-4; D gene unclear. The V end lost 2 bases, the J end lost 8 bases, and 12 bases lay between the germline ends. The CDR3 consists of 14 residues. The germline gives CDR1 SGHTA, CDR2 FQGNSA. As DNA, the CDR3 is TGTGCCAGCAGCTTATCCGCTGGGTTCGAAAAACTGTTTTTT. Encoded protein: CASSLSAGFEKLFF.

This clone showed up just once. The chain is built from TRBV11-2 and TRBJ2-1; 7 bases are shared with TRBD1. Germline CDR1 reads SGHAT; CDR2 reads FQNNGV. This CDR3 has 16 residues. V lost 5 bases to trimming and J lost 7 bases; unmatched junction nucleotides: 14. CDR3 in DNA: TGTGCCAGCAGCGAACCGACAGGGTTTTTCCCGAATGAGCAGTTCTTC. It codes for CASSEPTGFFPNEQFF.

The rearrangement joins TRBV5-1 to TRBJ2-7; 9 nucleotides agree with TRBD1. This CDR3 comprises 14 residues. Trimming at V came to 3 bases and at J to 0 bases, leaving 1 base not matched to a gene. The V gene's germline CDR1 is SGHRS and CDR2 YFSETQ. In nucleotides, the CDR3 is TGCGCCAGCAGCTGGGACAGGGCCTCCTACGAGCAGTACTTC. Protein product: CASSWDRASYEQYF.

This chain uses TRBV5-1 with TRBJ2-5; 10 bases map to TRBD2. The germline V gene has CDR1 SGHRS and CDR2 YFSETQ. J gave up 4 bases and V 4 bases, and 4 bases lay outside the gene matches. The CDR3 is made up of 14 amino acids. Here the CDR3 reads CASSPTSGLETQYF. For the CDR3, the DNA is TGCGCCAGCAGCCCGACTAGCGGGCTAGAGACCCAGTACTTC.

The CDR3 DNA follows: TGTGCCAGCACTTCAACAGGGGGCGCAGTTGCAGATACGCAGTATTTT. This codes for CASTSTGGAVADTQYF. J is TRBJ2-3 and V is TRBV9; 9 positions match TRBD1. Germline values: CDR1 SGDLS, CDR2 YYNGEE. The CDR3 is 16 residues long. With 6 bases clipped from V and 4 bases from J, the junction kept 12 bases outside the gene matches.

Concerning this clone: Sequence at one end of the junction differs from germline and may be a read error. V is TRBV28 and J is TRBJ1-2; D is perhaps TRBD1 (5 bases). CDR3 length: 15 residues. CDR1 MDHEN and CDR2 SYDVKM come from the germline V gene. CDR3 in amino acids: CASSSAFGGVGGCTF. CDR3 DNA: TGTGCCAGCAGTTCCGCGTTTGGGGGGGTTGGAGGCTGCACCTTC.

This clone was found once. A read error may produce the germline difference seen at one junction end. The V call is TRBV5-1, the J call TRBJ2-7, with 10 bases identical to TRBD2. CDR3 length equals 16 residues. The germline CDR1 and CDR2 sequences are SGHRS and YFSETQ. This chain's CDR3 is CTSSLAPSGGAGEQYF. The CDR3 DNA sequence: TGCACCAGCAGCTTGGCCCCTAGCGGGGGTGCCGGCGAGCAGTACTTC.

The CDR3, as DNA: TGTGCCAGCAGTCCCACCCAGGGGGATCGCAATCAGCCCCAGCATTTT. This sequence encodes CASSPTQGDRNQPQHF. The rearrangement uses TRBV28 and TRBJ1-5; 7 nucleotides match TRBD1. The germline V gene encodes CDR1 MDHEN and CDR2 SYDVKM. The CDR3 has 16 amino acids. J was trimmed by 2 bases and V by 5 bases; bases with no gene match: 9.